Listed below are T cell receptor beta chains from one sample, sequenced in a study of blood T cell repertoires in COVID-19. Repertoires were generated with immunoSEQ multiplex PCR, while TCRdb's copy carries only in-frame clones and drops some. The repertoire has fewer than 450,000 clones, 75% to 90% of them found once; the top ten carry around 6%. The material sequenced was peripheral blood. These TCRs come from a woman aged 45 to 65 with COVID-19, enrolled during active disease. Both conserved end residues are trimmed from each CDR3. The order of the fields is J gene, D gene, V gene, CDR3 protein. A D gene is named only where the DNA matches it firmly.

>TRBJ2-1|TRBD2|TRBV19
ASSIDFLAGGPSNEQF
>TRBJ1-2|-|TRBV6-5
ASSEGAVYYGYT
>TRBJ2-7|TRBD2|TRBV7-9
ASSPSGVFYEQY
>TRBJ1-2|TRBD1|TRBV6-6
AHAGQGVQGGYT
>TRBJ1-5|TRBD1|TRBV5-8
ASSLVTGYSNQPQH
>TRBJ2-3|TRBD1|TRBV6-6
ASRKSGTGLTDTQY
>TRBJ2-7|-|TRBV4-3
ASSPSTGYEQY
>TRBJ1-1|-|TRBV19
ASSALTGNTEAF
>TRBJ2-5|TRBD2|TRBV9
ASSVGLTSGKQETQY
>TRBJ1-1|TRBD1|TRBV11-2
ASSLGHRGNTEAF
>TRBJ2-1|-|TRBV2
ASRMTGTRF
>TRBJ2-2|TRBD1|TRBV7-3
ASSPVLPGGPGELF
>TRBJ2-7|TRBD2|TRBV15
ATSSGPPLASYEQY
>TRBJ1-1|-|TRBV7-9
ASSPTGFTEAF
>TRBJ2-1|TRBD2|TRBV27
ASSFLRLAGEGEQF
>TRBJ2-7|TRBD2|TRBV27
ASSLAVPGLAGRYEQY
>TRBJ2-1|-|TRBV6-6
ASSYPNSGEQF
>TRBJ1-2|-|TRBV6-6
ASSPRGGTNYGYT
>TRBJ2-5|-|TRBV5-1
ASSVKETQY
>TRBJ2-1|TRBD1|TRBV19
ASSYRGLGYNEQF
>TRBJ2-7|-|TRBV9
ASSVAPDTYEQY
>TRBJ2-7|TRBD2|TRBV18
ASSHGARGGAYEQY
>TRBJ1-1|-|TRBV2
ASRVGGNLNTEAF
>TRBJ2-1|-|TRBV7-7
ASSYGAGSYNEQF
>TRBJ2-3|-|TRBV5-4
ASTEGGGVGDTQY
>TRBJ2-1|TRBD2|TRBV9
ASSVSLQRGNNEQF
>TRBJ2-1|TRBD2|TRBV6-5
ASSYGGTSSNEQF
>TRBJ2-7|TRBD2|TRBV28
ASAGTSGRASYEQY
>TRBJ2-7|TRBD1|TRBV3-1/TRBV3-2
ASSQESGTGVHEQY
>TRBJ2-7|TRBD1|TRBV7-8
ASSRGRGQGNEQY
>TRBJ2-7|-|TRBV7-9
ASSQTSSGEQY
>TRBJ2-1|-|TRBV7-2
ASSLATTRYNEQF
>TRBJ2-7|TRBD2|TRBV7-8
ASSLRLAGFYEQY
>TRBJ2-5|TRBD2|TRBV11-3
ASSYGLAGVEETQY
>TRBJ2-1|TRBD2|TRBV5-1
ASSLGPAGARLTYNEQF
>TRBJ1-1|-|TRBV18
ASSNRDTEAF
>TRBJ2-5|TRBD2|TRBV15
ATRNGRGGVETQY
>TRBJ2-1|-|TRBV5-1
ASSLASSYNEQF
>TRBJ2-3|TRBD2|TRBV27
ASSKSGRKTDTQY
>TRBJ1-6|-|TRBV30
AWSVPLTHRDSPLH
>TRBJ2-3|-|TRBV5-1
ASSFRDRSTDTQY
>TRBJ2-1|TRBD2|TRBV7-8
ASSLFDGRADEQF